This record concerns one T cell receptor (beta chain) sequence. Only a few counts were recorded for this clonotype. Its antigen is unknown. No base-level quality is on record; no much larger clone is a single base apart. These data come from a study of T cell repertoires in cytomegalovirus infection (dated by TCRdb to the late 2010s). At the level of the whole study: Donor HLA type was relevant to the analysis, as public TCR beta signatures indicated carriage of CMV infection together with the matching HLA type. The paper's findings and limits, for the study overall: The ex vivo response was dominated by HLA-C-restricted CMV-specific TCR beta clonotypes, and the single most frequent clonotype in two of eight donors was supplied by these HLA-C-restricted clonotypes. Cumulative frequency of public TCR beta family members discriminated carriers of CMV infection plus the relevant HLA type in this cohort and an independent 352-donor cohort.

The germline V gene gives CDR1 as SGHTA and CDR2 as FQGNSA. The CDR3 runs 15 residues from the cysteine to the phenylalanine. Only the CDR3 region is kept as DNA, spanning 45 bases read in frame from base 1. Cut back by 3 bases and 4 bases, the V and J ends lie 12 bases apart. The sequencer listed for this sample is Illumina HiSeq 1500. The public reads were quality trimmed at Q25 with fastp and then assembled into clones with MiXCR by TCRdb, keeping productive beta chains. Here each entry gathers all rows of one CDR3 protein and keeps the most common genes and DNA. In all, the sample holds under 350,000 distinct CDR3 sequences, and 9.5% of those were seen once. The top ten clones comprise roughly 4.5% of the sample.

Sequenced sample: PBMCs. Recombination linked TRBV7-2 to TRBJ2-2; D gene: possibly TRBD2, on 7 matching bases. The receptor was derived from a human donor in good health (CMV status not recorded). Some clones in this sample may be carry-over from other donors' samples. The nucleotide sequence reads TGTGCCAGCAGCTTCACAGGGAGGGGCACCGGGGAGCTGTTTTTT. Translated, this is CASSFTGRGTGELFF.